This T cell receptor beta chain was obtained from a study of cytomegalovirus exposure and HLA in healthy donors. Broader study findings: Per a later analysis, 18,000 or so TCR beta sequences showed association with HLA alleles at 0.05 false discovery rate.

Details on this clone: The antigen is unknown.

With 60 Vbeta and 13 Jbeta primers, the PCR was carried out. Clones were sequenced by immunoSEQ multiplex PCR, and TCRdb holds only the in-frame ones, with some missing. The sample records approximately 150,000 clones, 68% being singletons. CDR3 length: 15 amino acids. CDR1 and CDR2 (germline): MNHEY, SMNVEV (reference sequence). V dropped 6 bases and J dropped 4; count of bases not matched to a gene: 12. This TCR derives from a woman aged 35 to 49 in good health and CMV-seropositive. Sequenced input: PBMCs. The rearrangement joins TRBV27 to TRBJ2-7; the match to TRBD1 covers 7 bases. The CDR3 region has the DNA TGTGCCAGCAGGGGGTGGAAGGGGGCTAAATACGAGCAGTACTTC. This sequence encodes CASRGWKGAKYEQYF.